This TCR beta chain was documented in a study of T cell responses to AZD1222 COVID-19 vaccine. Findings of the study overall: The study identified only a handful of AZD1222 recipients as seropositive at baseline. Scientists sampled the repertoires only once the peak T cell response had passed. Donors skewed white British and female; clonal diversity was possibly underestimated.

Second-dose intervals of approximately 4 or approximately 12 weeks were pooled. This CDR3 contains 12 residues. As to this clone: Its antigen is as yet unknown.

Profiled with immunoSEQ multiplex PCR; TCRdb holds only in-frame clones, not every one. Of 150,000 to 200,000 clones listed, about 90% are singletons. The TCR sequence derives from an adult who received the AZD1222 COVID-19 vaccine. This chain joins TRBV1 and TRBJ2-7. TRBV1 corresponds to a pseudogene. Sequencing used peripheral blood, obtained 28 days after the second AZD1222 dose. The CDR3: CTSSQSSYEQYF. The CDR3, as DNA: TGCACCAGCAGCCAAAGTTCCTACGAGCAGTACTTC.